This T cell receptor beta chain is drawn from a study of shared clonotypes between healthy human individuals. Looking at the study overall: CD4 naive and memory got three plates each, CD8 naive two, CD8 memory one.

This CDR3 is built from 13 residues. Germline V gene lookup returns CDR1 SGHNT and CDR2 YYREEE (reference sequence). With 4 bases removed from V and 1 base from J, the gap between germline ends came to 9 bases. For every subset, genomic DNA was evenly distributed across several immunoSEQ plates. The repertoire was sequenced with immunoSEQ multiplex PCR; TCRdb's copy has only in-frame clones and lacks some. The sample contains around 2.1 million clones, approximately 96% of which appear only once. Subsets obtained from CD4+ cells comprised CD45RA+ naive and CD45RA-negative memory cells. Sequencing was carried out using naive CD4+ T cells sorted from blood. Subset denoted: CD45RA+ positively selected. This sequence originates from a man younger than 35 in good health. The J gene is TRBJ2-7, the V gene TRBV5-4, with D unresolved. In DNA, the CDR3 is TGTGCCAGCAGCCCGGTAGCTTCCTACGAGCAGTACTTC. Translated, it gives CASSPVASYEQYF.